This T cell receptor beta chain was captured by sequencing in a study of cytomegalovirus exposure and HLA in healthy donors. Study background: The same platform was used for the 130 or so validation repertoires as for the 666 first-cohort repertoires, as reported in a later analysis. Study results and caveats: Specificity for CMV antigens was confirmed in vitro for a few of the CMV-associated chains. Cytomegalovirus status, reportedly, was diagnosed with high specificity and sensitivity by the classifier.

On this clone itself: Its antigen is still unknown.

TCRdb's copy holds only in-frame clones and misses some; the assay was immunoSEQ multiplex PCR. Of over 90,000 clones detected, about 95% appear once; the ten largest clones hold 0.89%. The donors formed part of the roughly 120-subject validation cohort, distinct from the approximately 640-subject first cohort. Sequenced: PBMCs. This sequence originates from a woman younger than 30 in good health and CMV-seronegative.

The CDR3 is CASSYRSRLPDTQYF. CDR3 nucleotide sequence: TGTGCCAGCAGTTACCGGTCAAGACTCCCCGATACGCAGTATTTT. This chain uses TRBV2 with TRBJ2-3; no clear D gene. V was pared by 5 bases and J by 6 bases, with 18 bases between. This CDR3 region has 15 residues. The germline V gene encodes CDR1 SNHLY and CDR2 FYNNEI.